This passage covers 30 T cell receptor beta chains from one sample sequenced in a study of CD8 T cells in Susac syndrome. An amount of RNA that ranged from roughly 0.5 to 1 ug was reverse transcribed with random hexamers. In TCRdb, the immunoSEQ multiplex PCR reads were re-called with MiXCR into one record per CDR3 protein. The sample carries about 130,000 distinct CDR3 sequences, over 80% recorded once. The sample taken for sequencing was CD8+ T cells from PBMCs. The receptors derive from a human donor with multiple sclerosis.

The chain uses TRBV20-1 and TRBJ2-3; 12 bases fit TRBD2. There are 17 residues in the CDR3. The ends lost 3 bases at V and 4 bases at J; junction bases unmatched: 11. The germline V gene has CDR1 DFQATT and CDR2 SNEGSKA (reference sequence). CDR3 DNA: TGCAGTGCTAGTCATTCGAGGACTAGCGGGAAGTCAGATACGCAGTATTTT. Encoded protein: CSASHSRTSGKSDTQYF.

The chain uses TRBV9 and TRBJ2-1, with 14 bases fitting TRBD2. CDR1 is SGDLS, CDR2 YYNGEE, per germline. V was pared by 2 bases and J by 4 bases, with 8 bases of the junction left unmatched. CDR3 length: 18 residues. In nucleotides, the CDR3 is TGTGCCAGCAGCGTGGGACTAGCGGGAGCCTATCGGTACAATGAGCAGTTCTTC. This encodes CASSVGLAGAYRYNEQFF.

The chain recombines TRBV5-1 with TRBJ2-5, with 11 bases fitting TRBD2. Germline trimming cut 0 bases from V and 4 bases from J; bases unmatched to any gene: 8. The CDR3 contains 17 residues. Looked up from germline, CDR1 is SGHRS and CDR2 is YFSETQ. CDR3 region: CASSLEELAGEGETQYF. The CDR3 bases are TGCGCCAGCAGCTTGGAGGAACTAGCGGGAGAAGGAGAGACCCAGTACTTC. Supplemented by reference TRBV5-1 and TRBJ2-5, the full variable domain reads KAGVTQTPRYLIKTRGQQVTLSCSPISGHRSVSWYQQTPGQGLQFLFEYFSETQRNKGNFPGRFSGRQFSNSRSEMNVSTLELGDSALYLCASSLEELAGEGETQYFGPGTRLLVL.

CDR3: CASTLGRFTEAFF. As DNA, the CDR3 is TGTGCCAGTACCCTCGGCAGATTCACTGAAGCTTTCTTT. The rearrangement joins TRBV19 to TRBJ1-1; D is ambiguous. V was pared by 7 bases and J by 4 bases, with 13 bases between. There are 13 residues in the CDR3. Germline V gives CDR1 LNHDA, CDR2 SQIVND (reference sequence).

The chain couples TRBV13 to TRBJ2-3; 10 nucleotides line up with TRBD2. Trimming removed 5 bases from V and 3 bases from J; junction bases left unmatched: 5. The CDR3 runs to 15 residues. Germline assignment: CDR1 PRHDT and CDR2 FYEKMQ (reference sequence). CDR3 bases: TGTGCCAGCAGCCCGAGCGGGAGGGCAACAGATACGCAGTATTTT. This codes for CASSPSGRATDTQYF.

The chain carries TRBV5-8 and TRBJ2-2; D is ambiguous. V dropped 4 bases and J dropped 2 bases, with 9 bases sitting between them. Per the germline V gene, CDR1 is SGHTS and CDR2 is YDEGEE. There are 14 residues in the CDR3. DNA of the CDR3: TGTGCCAGCAGCCACTCCTTAAACACCGGGGAGCTGTTTTTT. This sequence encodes CASSHSLNTGELFF.

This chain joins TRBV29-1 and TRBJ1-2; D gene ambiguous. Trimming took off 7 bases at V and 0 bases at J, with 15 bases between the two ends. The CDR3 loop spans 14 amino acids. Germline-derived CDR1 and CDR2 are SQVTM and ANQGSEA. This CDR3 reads CSGAASGANYGYTF. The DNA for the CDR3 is TGCAGCGGCGCCGCATCAGGCGCTAACTATGGCTACACCTTC.

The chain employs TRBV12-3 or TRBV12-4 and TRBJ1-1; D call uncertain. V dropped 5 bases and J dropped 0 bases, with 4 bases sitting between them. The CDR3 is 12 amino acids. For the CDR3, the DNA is TGTGCCAGCAGTGAGGTGAACACTGAAGCTTTCTTT. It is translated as CASSEVNTEAFF.

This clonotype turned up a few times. Written as DNA, the CDR3 is TGTGCCAGCAGTTACTCCGGGGGAGGCAATCAGCCCCAGCATTTT. Its translation is CASSYSGGGNQPQHF. The chain carries TRBV6-5 and TRBJ1-5; D is perhaps TRBD1 (5 bases). Germline loops: CDR1 MNHEY, CDR2 SVGAGI. There are 15 residues in the CDR3. V shed 0 bases and J shed 2 bases, with 8 bases lying between them.

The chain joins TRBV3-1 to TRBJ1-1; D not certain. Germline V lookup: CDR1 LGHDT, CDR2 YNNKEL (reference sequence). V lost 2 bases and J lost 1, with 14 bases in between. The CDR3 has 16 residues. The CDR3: CASSQIVPLKNTEAFF. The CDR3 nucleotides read TGTGCCAGCAGCCAAATTGTCCCCCTTAAGAACACTGAAGCTTTCTTT. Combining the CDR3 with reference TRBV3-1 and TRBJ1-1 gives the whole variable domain DTAVSQTPKYLVTQMGNDKSIKCEQNLGHDTMYWYKQDSKKFLKIMFSYNNKELIINETVPNRFSPKSPDKAHLNLHINSLELGDSAVYFCASSQIVPLKNTEAFFGQGTRLTVV.

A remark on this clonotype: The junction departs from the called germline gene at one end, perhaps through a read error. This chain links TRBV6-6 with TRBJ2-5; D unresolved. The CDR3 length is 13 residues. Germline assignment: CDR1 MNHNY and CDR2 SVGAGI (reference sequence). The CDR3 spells CANSYLEGETQYF. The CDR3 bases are TGTGCCAACAGTTACTTAGAAGGGGAGACCCAGTACTTC.

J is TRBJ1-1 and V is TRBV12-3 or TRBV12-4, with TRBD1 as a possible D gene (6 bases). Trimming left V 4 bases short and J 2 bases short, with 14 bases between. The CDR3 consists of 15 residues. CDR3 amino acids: CASSSMSGANTEAFF. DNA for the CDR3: TGTGCCAGCAGTTCGATGTCGGGGGCTAACACTGAAGCTTTCTTT.

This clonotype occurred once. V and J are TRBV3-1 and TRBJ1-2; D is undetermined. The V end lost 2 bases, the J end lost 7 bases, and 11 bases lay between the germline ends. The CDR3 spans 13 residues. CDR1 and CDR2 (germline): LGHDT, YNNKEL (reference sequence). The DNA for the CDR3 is TGTGCCAGCAGCCAACACCGGTCGGGTGGCTACACCTTC. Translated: CASSQHRSGGYTF.

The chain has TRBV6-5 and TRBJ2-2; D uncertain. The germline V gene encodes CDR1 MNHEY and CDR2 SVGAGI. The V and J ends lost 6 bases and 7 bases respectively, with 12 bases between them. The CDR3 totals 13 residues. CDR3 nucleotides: TGTGCCAGCAGCACCGTGTTAGGCGGGGAGCTGTTTTTT. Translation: CASSTVLGGELFF.

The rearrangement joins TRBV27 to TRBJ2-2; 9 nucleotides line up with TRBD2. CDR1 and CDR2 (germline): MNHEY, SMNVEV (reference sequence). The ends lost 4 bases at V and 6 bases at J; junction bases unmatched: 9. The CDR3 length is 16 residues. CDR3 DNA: TGTGCCAGCAGTTCCCCCGGCGGGGGGGTGGCCGGGGAGCTGTTTTTT. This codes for CASSSPGGGVAGELFF.

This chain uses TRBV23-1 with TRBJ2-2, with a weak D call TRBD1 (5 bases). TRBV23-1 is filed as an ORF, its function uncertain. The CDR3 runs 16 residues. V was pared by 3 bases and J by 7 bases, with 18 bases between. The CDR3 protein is CASSHGTGYFNGELFF. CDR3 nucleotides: TGCGCCAGCAGTCATGGAACAGGCTATTTCAACGGGGAGCTGTTTTTT.

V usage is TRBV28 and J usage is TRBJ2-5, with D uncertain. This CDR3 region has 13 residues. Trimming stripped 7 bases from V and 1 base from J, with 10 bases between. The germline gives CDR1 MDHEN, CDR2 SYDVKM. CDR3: CASNGVLQETQYF. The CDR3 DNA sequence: TGTGCCAGCAATGGGGTCCTCCAAGAGACCCAGTACTTC.

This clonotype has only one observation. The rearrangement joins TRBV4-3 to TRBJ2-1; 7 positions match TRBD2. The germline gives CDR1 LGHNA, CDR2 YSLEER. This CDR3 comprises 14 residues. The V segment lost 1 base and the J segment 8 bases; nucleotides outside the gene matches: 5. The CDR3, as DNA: TGCGCCAGCAGCCAAGTTAGCGGGCGGGATGAGCAGTTCTTC. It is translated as CASSQVSGRDEQFF.

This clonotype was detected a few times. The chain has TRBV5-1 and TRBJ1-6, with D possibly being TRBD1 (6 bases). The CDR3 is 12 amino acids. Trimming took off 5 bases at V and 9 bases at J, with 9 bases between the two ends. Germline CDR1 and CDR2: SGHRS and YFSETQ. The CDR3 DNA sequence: TGCGCCAGCAGACAGGGTGGTTCACCCCTCCACTTT. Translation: CASRQGGSPLHF.

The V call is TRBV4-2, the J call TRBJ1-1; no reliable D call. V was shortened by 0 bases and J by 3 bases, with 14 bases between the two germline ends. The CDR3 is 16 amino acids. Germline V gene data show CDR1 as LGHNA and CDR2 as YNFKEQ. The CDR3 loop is CASSQESRIMYTEAFF. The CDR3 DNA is TGTGCCAGCAGCCAAGAGAGTCGGATCATGTACACTGAAGCTTTCTTT.

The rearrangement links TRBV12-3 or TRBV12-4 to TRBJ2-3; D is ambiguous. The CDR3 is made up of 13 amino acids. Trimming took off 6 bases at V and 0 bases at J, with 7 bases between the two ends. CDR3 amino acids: CASSDPSTDTQYF. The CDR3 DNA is TGTGCCAGCAGCGACCCCAGCACAGATACGCAGTATTTT.

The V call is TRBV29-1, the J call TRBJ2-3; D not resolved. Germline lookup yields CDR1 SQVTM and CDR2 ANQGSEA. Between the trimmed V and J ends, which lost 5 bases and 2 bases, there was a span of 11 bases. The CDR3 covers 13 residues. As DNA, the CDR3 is TGCAGCGTTCCTGAGACATACACAGATACGCAGTATTTT. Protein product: CSVPETYTDTQYF.

In DNA, the CDR3 is TGTGCCAGCAGTTACCCCCCGGGACTAGCGGCAGACAATGAGCAGTTCTTC. It translates to CASSYPPGLAADNEQFF. The genes are TRBV6-5 and TRBJ2-1; 11 nucleotides align to TRBD2. The CDR3 covers 17 residues. Per germline, CDR1 MNHEY and CDR2 SVGAGI. The trim removed 2 bases at V and 5 bases at J, leaving 8 bases unmatched.

CDR3 loop: CASKVTSGTGQPQHF. The CDR3 nucleotides are TGTGCCAGTAAAGTCACCTCCGGGACGGGGCAGCCCCAGCATTTT. The J gene is TRBJ1-5, the V gene TRBV19; D might be TRBD1 (5 bases). Trimming cost V 7 bases and J 7 bases, with 20 bases left between them. The V gene's germline CDR1 is LNHDA and CDR2 SQIVND (reference sequence). The CDR3 loop spans 15 amino acids.

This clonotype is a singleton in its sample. The CDR3 loop is CSAPHLPGKGGYTF. The CDR3, as DNA: TGCAGCGCCCCGCACTTACCCGGGAAGGGCGGCTACACCTTC. V is TRBV29-1 and J is TRBJ1-2; unclear D gene. The V end lost 7 bases, the J end lost 8 bases, and 23 bases lay between the germline ends. Germline lookup yields CDR1 SQVTM and CDR2 ANQGSEA. This CDR3 comprises 14 residues.

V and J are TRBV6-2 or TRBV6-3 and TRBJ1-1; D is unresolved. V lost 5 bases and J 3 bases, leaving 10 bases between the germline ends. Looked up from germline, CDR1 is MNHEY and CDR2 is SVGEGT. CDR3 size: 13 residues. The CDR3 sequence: CASSIMGYTEAFF. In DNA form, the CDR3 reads TGTGCCAGCAGTATTATGGGATACACTGAAGCTTTCTTT.

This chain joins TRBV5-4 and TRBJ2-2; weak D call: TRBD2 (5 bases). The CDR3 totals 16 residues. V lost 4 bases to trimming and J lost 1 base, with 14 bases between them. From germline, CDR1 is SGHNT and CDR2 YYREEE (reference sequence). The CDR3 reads CASSHGEGMNTGELFF. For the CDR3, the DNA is TGTGCCAGCAGCCATGGTGAGGGTATGAACACCGGGGAGCTGTTTTTT.

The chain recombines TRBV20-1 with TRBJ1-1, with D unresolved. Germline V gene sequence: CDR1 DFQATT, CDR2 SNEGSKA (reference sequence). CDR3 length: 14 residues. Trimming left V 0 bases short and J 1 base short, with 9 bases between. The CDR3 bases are TGCAGTGCTAGAGATGAGCTGGGGAACACTGAAGCTTTCTTT. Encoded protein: CSARDELGNTEAFF.

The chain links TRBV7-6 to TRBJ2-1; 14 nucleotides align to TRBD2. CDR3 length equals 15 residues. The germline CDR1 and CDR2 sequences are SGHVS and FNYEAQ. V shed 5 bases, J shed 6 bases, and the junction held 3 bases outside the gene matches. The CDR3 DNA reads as TGTGCCAGCAGCCGACTAGCGGGAGGGGGCAATGAGCAGTTCTTC. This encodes CASSRLAGGGNEQFF. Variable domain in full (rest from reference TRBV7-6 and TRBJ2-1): GAGVSQSPRYKVTKRGQDVALRCDPISGHVSLYWYRQALGQGPEFLTYFNYEAQQDKSGLPNDRFSAERPEGSISTLTIQRTEQRDSAMYRCASSRLAGGGNEQFFGPGTRLTVL.

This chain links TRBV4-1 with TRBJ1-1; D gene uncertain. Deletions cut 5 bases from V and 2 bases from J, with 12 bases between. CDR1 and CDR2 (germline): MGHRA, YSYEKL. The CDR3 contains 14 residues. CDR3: CASSFDSTNTEAFF. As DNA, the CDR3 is TGCGCCAGCAGCTTCGACTCGACCAACACTGAAGCTTTCTTT.